The sample holds a few counts of the clone carrying this T cell receptor (beta chain). The CDR3 totals 14 residues. In germline, CDR1 is KGHSH, CDR2 LQKENI. V trimming: 3 bases; J trimming: 9 bases; junction bases outside the gene matches: 7. The sample is drawn from a study of glioma-infiltrating T cells. The iRepertoire nested amplicon-rescue multiplex PCR amplified TCR alpha and beta CDR3s from RNA. TCRdb re-called the multiplex PCR reads with MiXCR, one entry per CDR3 protein. The data hold under 150,000 distinct CDR3 sequences, with 24% observed a single time. This TCR was sampled from a human donor with low-grade glioma or glioblastoma, undergoing nonglioma brain surgery, or in good health (not recorded which). Sequencing was done on a sample of glioma tissue, nonneoplastic brain tissue, or PBMCs (not recorded which). V gene TRBV18 combines with J gene TRBJ2-1, with TRBD2 matching over 8 bases. The CDR3 DNA sequence: TGTGCCAGCTCACCCCAGGGACTAGTGTTTGAGCAGTTCTTC. As protein: CASSPQGLVFEQFF. Combining the CDR3 with reference TRBV18 and TRBJ2-1 gives the whole variable domain NAGVMQNPRHLVRRRGQEARLRCSPMKGHSHVYWYRQLPEEGLKFMVYLQKENIIDESGMPKERFSAEFPKEGPSILRIQQVVRGDSAAYFCASSPQGLVFEQFFGPGTRLTVL.